The subject of this entry is one TCR beta chain. What antigen it recognizes has not been identified. Base qualities are not at hand, and no much larger clone is one base apart. Library generation was performed with multiplex PCR. For sequencing, an Illumina HiSeq 4000 was employed. iRepertoire HTBI primers and Arm-PCR amplification of CDR3 regions were used to construct TCR beta libraries. PCR products were gel purified before sequencing. Under the source paper's analysis protocol: A total of 62 TRBV and 14 TRBJ segments were identified across samples and were used for gene usage analysis of CDR3 amino acid clonotypes. COPE and FqMerger were used to merge the filtered high-quality paired reads into contigs. BLAST was used to align contigs to IMGT TRBV, TRBD and TRBJ reference genes, with CDR3 defined following IMGT. Any clonotype with a frequency above 0.1% was classified as a highly expanded clone. Shannon entropy was used to measure repertoire diversity, and the Gini coefficient was used to measure V-J evenness. Public clonotypes were defined as clonotypes shared by more than one individual. In-frame beta chains were kept once TCRdb had trimmed the public reads at Q25 with fastp and called clones with MiXCR. Identical CDR3 protein sequences are pooled into one entry, listed with their most common genes and DNA. TCRdb's processing, not the authors' own work, is the source of the V and J calls. This sample has 420,000 or so distinct CDR3 sequences in its table, and around 22% of those were observed once. The biggest ten clones account for about a quarter of the sample.

This sample was taken from a study of regulatory T cells in long-lasting Graves disease (dated by TCRdb to about 2021). For the wider study: Persistent Graves' disease was defined as persistently positive TSH receptor autoantibodies together with antithyroid drug treatment for over 5 years. This study used TCR sequencing and RNA sequencing of peripheral blood to compare persistent Graves' disease patients against newly diagnosed Graves' disease patients. The study was registered as a clinical trial and conducted in China. A total of around 33 samples underwent TCR sequencing, from around 13 patients with persistent Graves' disease and 20 or so patients with newly diagnosed Graves' disease. Persistent Graves' disease patients in the clinical cohort had taken antithyroid drugs for approximately 9.5 years on average. Summary of the overall study and its limitations: Compared with newly diagnosed patients, persistent Graves' disease patients had lower TCR Shannon entropy and fewer highly expanded clones, which suggests clonal expansion. As a limitation, the authors acknowledged that the small sample size may reduce accuracy. Sequencing and analysis were restricted to the TCR beta chain. Peripheral blood alone was examined, since thyroid tissue, which constituted the primary lesion, could not be accessed. A larger number of public clonotypes was shared among persistent patients (approximately 2,600) than among newly diagnosed patients (approximately 930).

The sample's time point label, decoded: persistent/refractory GD, antithyroid drugs over 5 years with positive TRAb. For both TCR sequencing and RNA sequencing, RNA was extracted from PBMCs in TRIzol. Graves' disease was diagnosed according to American Thyroid Association guidelines. Patients for the study were recruited at an endocrinology department in Xi'an, China. From each patient, approximately 9.9 milliliters of peripheral blood was collected into an EDTA anticoagulant tube. Ficoll Paque Plus density gradient separation was used to isolate PBMCs, and no additional T cell sorting was done. An Agilent 2100 Bioanalyzer and agarose gel were used to assess RNA quality, and a NanoDrop 2000 was used to measure RNA concentration. The material was peripheral blood mononuclear cells (PBMCs), obtained when the disease was refractory, from a patient treated with antithyroid drugs. The sequence was obtained from a female donor with Graves disease.

The CDR3 protein is CASSDRGVRELFF. In nucleotide form, the sequence is TGTGCCAGCAGTGACAGAGGGGTGAGGGAGCTGTTTTTT. The receptor chain draws on TRBV2 and TRBJ2-2; the D gene could be either TRBD1 or TRBD2, each agreeing at 5 bases. The germline V gene supplies CDR1 SNHLY and CDR2 FYNNEI. V is clipped by 3 bases and J by 9 bases, and the sequence between their germline boundaries is 11 bases long. Counted from cysteine to phenylalanine, this CDR3 has 13 amino acids. Only the CDR3 DNA stays, 39 bases, in frame from base 1.